These T cell receptor beta chains were read from a single sample in a study of cytomegalovirus exposure and HLA in healthy donors. Repertoires were generated with immunoSEQ multiplex PCR, while TCRdb's copy carries only in-frame clones and drops some. The sample lists around 150,000 clones; around 75% were seen once. Material: PBMCs. Source of these receptors: a man aged 40-55 years in good health and CMV-seronegative. CDR3s include the opening cysteine and the closing phenylalanine or tryptophan. The D gene is left open where the match is weak. The size entry is marked missing in some rows and otherwise reads once, few, many or a size class.

J gene,CDR3 length,D gene,clone size,V gene,CDR3 DNA,CDR3 protein
TRBJ2-7,15,TRBD1,NA,TRBV7-3,TGTGCCAGCAGCTTCCGGACAGGGGCGATCTACGAGCAGTACTTC,CASSFRTGAIYEQYF
TRBJ2-7,15,NA,once,TRBV4-1,TGCGCCAGCAGCCAAGAGGGGGGACAGATTGACGAGCAGTACTTC,CASSQEGGQIDEQYF
TRBJ1-2,16,NA,NA,TRBV18,TGTGCCAGCTCACCAACCGGGAGCTTTGGTGACTATGGCTACACCTTC,CASSPTGSFGDYGYTF
TRBJ2-3,17,TRBD2,NA,TRBV15,TGTGCCACCAGCAGAGAGGGCTCGGGGGGGCCATCAGATACGCAGTATTTT,CATSREGSGGPSDTQYF
TRBJ2-2,17,NA,NA,TRBV4-3,TGCGCCAGCAGCCAAGATGGCAGCCCAGCGGGCACCGGGGAGCTGTTTTTT,CASSQDGSPAGTGELFF
TRBJ2-5,15,TRBD1,NA,TRBV7-2,TGTGCCAGCAGCTTATCCGGACAGGCGGTTGAGACCCAGTACTTC,CASSLSGQAVETQYF
TRBJ1-1,15,NA,few,TRBV9,TGTGCCAGCAGCTCGGGCCCGGGGGAGGACACTGAAGCTTTCTTT,CASSSGPGEDTEAFF
TRBJ1-1,13,NA,many,TRBV2,TGTGCCAGCAGGGGGGACACCGGCACTGAAGCTTTCTTT,CASRGDTGTEAFF
TRBJ2-1,14,NA,NA,TRBV7-3,TGTGCCAGCAGCTTAAGTTGGCACAACAATGAGCAGTTCTTC,CASSLSWHNNEQFF
TRBJ1-1,14,NA,NA,TRBV5-4,TGTGCCAGCAGCTGGCATGACAGAGGTGCTGAAGCTTTCTTT,CASSWHDRGAEAFF
TRBJ2-5,17,TRBD1,NA,TRBV23-1,TGCGCCACCTCGGGGACAGGGGGCGCGGGGATACAAGAGACCCAGTACTTC,CATSGTGGAGIQETQYF
TRBJ1-5,13,NA,NA,TRBV27,TGTGCCAGCAGTCACAGGGGCAATCAGCCCCAGCATTTT,CASSHRGNQPQHF
TRBJ2-7,14,NA,NA,TRBV18,TGTGCCAGCTCACCACAGGAGAAAGCCTACGAGCAGTACTTC,CASSPQEKAYEQYF
TRBJ2-7,14,NA,NA,TRBV27,TGTGCCAGCACCCCCCGGTACAGTCGTCACGAGCAGTACTTC,CASTPRYSRHEQYF
TRBJ2-3,16,NA,NA,TRBV6-1,TGTGCCAGCAGTGGGGGCAGCTCCTCACCCACAGATACGCAGTATTTT,CASSGGSSSPTDTQYF
TRBJ2-1,16,TRBD2,NA,TRBV9,TGTGCCAGCAGCCCTAGACCCCTAGGCGGGGGAATTGAGCAGTTCTTC,CASSPRPLGGGIEQFF
TRBJ2-3,13,NA,few,TRBV9,TGTGCCAGCAGCGCCCGTAGCACAGATACGCAGTATTTT,CASSARSTDTQYF
TRBJ1-2,14,NA,NA,TRBV13,TGTGCCAGCAGGCATGGGGCCAGCCACTATGGCTACACCTTC,CASRHGASHYGYTF
TRBJ2-3,16,NA,NA,TRBV28,TGTGCCAGCAGTCCTACTTTTGGGGAGCAGCGGGATACGCAGTATTTT,CASSPTFGEQRDTQYF
TRBJ2-5,14,NA,NA,TRBV9,TGTGCCAGCAGCGGCGGGACAGCCCAAGAGACCCAGTACTTC,CASSGGTAQETQYF
TRBJ1-2,15,NA,NA,TRBV18,TGTGCCAGCTCCGTCGGTTGGGCTACCCCCTATGGCTACACCTTC,CASSVGWATPYGYTF
TRBJ1-5,11,NA,NA,TRBV2,TGTGCCAGCAGTGTCGGGGGAGCCCAGCATTTT,CASSVGGAQHF
TRBJ2-7,12,NA,once,TRBV6-6,TGTGCCAGCATAGGGAGTGGGTACGAGCAGTACTTC,CASIGSGYEQYF
TRBJ1-4,15,NA,NA,TRBV4-3,TGCGCCAGCAGCCAGAACCGGGGAAGCCGAGAAAAACTGTTTTTT,CASSQNRGSREKLFF
TRBJ2-3,18,TRBD2,NA,TRBV4-1,TGCGCCAGCAGCCAAGAGTCGGGACCGGGGGGGGCCTACGATACGCAGTATTTT,CASSQESGPGGAYDTQYF
TRBJ1-1,9,NA,NA,TRBV20-1,TGCAGTGCTTTCGAAGCACGCTTCTTT,CSAFEARFF
TRBJ2-7,15,NA,NA,TRBV5-4,TGTGCCAGCAGCTTGCCTGGTCGGGCGGGGAGCGAGCAGTACTTC,CASSLPGRAGSEQYF
TRBJ2-5,17,TRBD2,NA,TRBV6-1,TGTGCCAGCAGTGCGTTAGCGGGGGGCCCAAACCAAGAGACCCAGTACTTC,CASSALAGGPNQETQYF
TRBJ1-6,16,TRBD1,few,TRBV27,TGTGCCAGCAGTTTATTTGTCGGGACAGGGGGCTCACCCCTCCACTTT,CASSLFVGTGGSPLHF
TRBJ1-1,14,NA,NA,TRBV7-3,TGTGCCAGCAGCGGAGCGGGGGTGGGCACTGAAGCTTTCTTT,CASSGAGVGTEAFF
TRBJ2-7,18,TRBD1,NA,TRBV7-2,TGTGCCAGCAGCTTAGTGGCGGGTGGCACCGGGACAGCCTACGAGCAGTACTTC,CASSLVAGGTGTAYEQYF
TRBJ1-2,13,NA,NA,TRBV5-1,TGCGCCAGCAGAACGAGGACGGAAGGGGTCTACACCTTC,CASRTRTEGVYTF
TRBJ2-5,18,NA,NA,TRBV9,TGTGCCAGCAGCGTAGGCAGCCTCGGGGGTTCAGGGCAAGAGACCCAGTACTTC,CASSVGSLGGSGQETQYF
TRBJ1-2,11,NA,NA,TRBV23-1,TGCGCCAGCAGTCAACGGGATGGCTACACCTTC,CASSQRDGYTF
TRBJ2-1,13,TRBD2,NA,TRBV10-3,TGTGCCGCCCGGGAGGGTGTTGGAAATGAGCAGTTCTTC,CAAREGVGNEQFF
TRBJ1-1,13,NA,NA,TRBV5-6,TGTGCCAGCAGTATAACACTGAACACTGAAGCTTTCTTT,CASSITLNTEAFF
TRBJ1-2,16,TRBD1,NA,TRBV4-3,TGCGCCAGCAGCCAAGAGGGCAGGGGGATTAACTATGGCTACACCTTC,CASSQEGRGINYGYTF
TRBJ2-7,14,TRBD2,NA,TRBV7-8,TGTGCCAGCAGCGCTTTGACTAGCACCTACGAGCAGTACTTC,CASSALTSTYEQYF
TRBJ1-1,15,TRBD1,NA,TRBV18,TGTGCCAGCTCACCCGGGACAGCACGTAACACTGAAGCTTTCTTT,CASSPGTARNTEAFF
TRBJ2-1,17,TRBD2,NA,TRBV19,TGTGCCAGTACCCAGACTAGCGGGGGGGCCTCCTACAATGAGCAGTTCTTC,CASTQTSGGASYNEQFF
TRBJ1-1,15,NA,NA,TRBV10-3,TGTGCCATCAGGCGCAGGGAGGCAATGAACACTGAAGCTTTCTTT,CAIRRREAMNTEAFF
TRBJ1-2,14,NA,NA,TRBV9,TGTGCCAGCAGCGACCACCGGGACACCTATGGCTACACCTTC,CASSDHRDTYGYTF
TRBJ2-5,15,TRBD2,NA,TRBV7-2,TGTGCCAGCAGCTTAGCGAAGCGGGGCCAAGAGACCCAGTACTTC,CASSLAKRGQETQYF
TRBJ2-5,13,NA,once,TRBV2,TGTGCCAGCAGTGGACAACTTGTAGGGACCCAGTACTTC,CASSGQLVGTQYF
TRBJ2-1,15,TRBD2,NA,TRBV27,TGTGCCAGCAGGTTAGCGGGAATGCTATACAATGAGCAGTTCTTC,CASRLAGMLYNEQFF
TRBJ2-1,13,TRBD1,once,TRBV6-5,TGTGCCAGCAGACGGGGACAGGGAATCAAGCAGTTCTTC,CASRRGQGIKQFF
TRBJ2-7,13,NA,NA,TRBV19,TGTGCCAGTATCTCTCCGGGGGGCAGCGAGCAGTACTTC,CASISPGGSEQYF
TRBJ1-1,12,NA,NA,TRBV11-3,TGTGCCAGCAGCTCGGGATTCGGAGGAGCTTTCTTT,CASSSGFGGAFF
TRBJ2-5,18,TRBD1,few,TRBV18,TGTGCCAGCTCACCACGGGCCCCTGGGGACAGGGTTCAAGAGACCCAGTACTTC,CASSPRAPGDRVQETQYF
TRBJ1-1,15,NA,NA,TRBV2,TGTGCCAGCAGCGCGTTTGAACTAGGGAACACTGAAGCTTTCTTT,CASSAFELGNTEAFF
TRBJ1-5,14,TRBD1,NA,TRBV6-1,TGTGCCATCACCCAGGGGGGCAACAATCAGCCCCAGCATTTT,CAITQGGNNQPQHF
TRBJ2-5,15,NA,NA,TRBV30,TGTGCCTGGACAGACAGAACAGGGAGTCAAGAGACCCAGTACTTC,CAWTDRTGSQETQYF
TRBJ1-1,14,NA,NA,TRBV2,TGTGCCAGCATCACAGGGCCGGTAGGAACTGAAGCTTTCTTT,CASITGPVGTEAFF